The rows below give T cell receptor beta chains drawn from one sample of a study of blood T cell repertoires in COVID-19. Profiled with immunoSEQ multiplex PCR; TCRdb holds only in-frame clones, not every one. This table has over 250,000 clones, over 85% appearing once. Sequenced material: PBMCs or T cells enriched from blood (not recorded which). The receptors shown here come from a woman aged 55-69 years who had recovered from COVID-19. CDR3s include the opening cysteine and the closing phenylalanine or tryptophan. Each record gives: D gene, clone size, V gene, J gene, CDR3 protein, CDR3 DNA. A D gene is named only where the DNA matches it firmly. The listing skips clone size in some rows; elsewhere it reads once, few, many or a size class.

>-|-|TRBV5-6|TRBJ2-2
CASSFSGELFF
TGTGCCAGCAGCTTCTCTGGGGAGCTGTTTTTT
>-|-|TRBV3-1/TRBV3-2|TRBJ2-2
CASSLTGRGLGTGELFF
TGTGCCAGCAGCCTAACGGGGCGGGGATTGGGCACCGGGGAGCTGTTTTTT
>-|-|TRBV9|TRBJ2-3
CASSQVTDTQYF
TGTGCCAGCAGCCAGGTCACAGATACGCAGTATTTT
>-|-|TRBV28|TRBJ1-5
CASTSNQPQHF
TGTGCCAGCACTTCTAATCAGCCCCAGCATTTT
>-|once|TRBV11-2|TRBJ2-1
CASRVGVGIGEQFF
TGTGCCAGCCGGGTAGGGGTGGGGATTGGTGAGCAGTTCTTC
>-|-|TRBV11-2|TRBJ2-3
CASSLARSGPTQYF
TGTGCCAGCAGCTTAGCGCGCTCAGGTCCTACGCAGTATTTT
>-|-|TRBV2|TRBJ1-6
CASSVGGKNSPLHF
TGTGCCAGCAGTGTTGGGGGGAAGAATTCACCCCTCCACTTT
>TRBD1|-|TRBV28|TRBJ1-2
CASSLLDTGTGSGYTF
TGTGCCAGCAGTTTATTAGATACTGGGACAGGGTCGGGCTACACCTTC
>-|-|TRBV9|TRBJ1-3
CASSGQVTSGNTIYF
TGTGCCAGCAGCGGACAGGTAACTTCGGGAAACACCATATATTTT
>-|-|TRBV7-9|TRBJ1-6
CASSFGLDNSPLHF
TGTGCCAGCAGCTTCGGGTTAGATAATTCACCCCTCCACTTT
>-|-|TRBV28|TRBJ2-3
CASSFHRVQDPPQYF
TGTGCCAGCAGTTTTCACAGGGTGCAGGACCCACCGCAGTATTTT
>-|-|TRBV11-3|TRBJ2-1
CASSLAQGYNEQFF
TGTGCCAGCAGCTTAGCACAGGGATACAATGAGCAGTTCTTC
>TRBD1|-|TRBV19|TRBJ2-7
CASSIGTGAYEQYF
TGTGCCAGTAGTATAGGGACAGGGGCTTACGAGCAGTACTTC
>TRBD1|-|TRBV5-1|TRBJ1-1
CASSSRQGGTEAFF
TGCGCCAGCAGCTCACGACAGGGGGGCACTGAAGCTTTCTTT
>-|-|TRBV7-3|TRBJ2-7
CASSATGTREQYF
TGTGCCAGCAGCGCCACCGGGACACGGGAGCAGTACTTC
>-|few|TRBV27|TRBJ1-1
CASSPFLNTEAFF
TGTGCCAGCAGCCCTTTTCTGAACACTGAAGCTTTCTTT